The 11 T cell receptor beta chains reported below all come from one sample, sequenced in a study of molecular identifiers for immune sequencing clone quantification (dated by TCRdb to 2016 to 2019). Receptor libraries were prepared by PCR. The sequencer was a NextSeq 500. TCRdb reprocessed the public reads (quality trimming at Q25 with fastp, clone calling with MiXCR) and kept in-frame beta chains. Entries that share a CDR3 protein sequence are merged under the most common genes and DNA. The sample contains around 320,000 distinct CDR3 sequences, roughly 24% of them found a single time. About 0.74% of the sample goes to the ten largest clones. Sequenced: naive CD8+ T cells from blood, with Jurkat cell RNA spiked in. The intended sense of this specimen's cell subset or site label: FACS-sorted CD8+CD4-CCR7+CD45RA+ naive T cells. The receptors were sampled from a human donor in good health. Some libraries in this study had Jurkat cell RNA spiked in.

This clonotype was observed a single time. The chain links TRBV20-1 to TRBJ2-2; TRBD2 matches 8 bases. Trimming took 3 bases from V and 4 from J; bases not matched to a gene: 7. CDR1 is DFQATT, CDR2 SNEGSKA, per germline (reference sequence). This CDR3 contains 15 residues. The CDR3 DNA is TGCAGTGCTAGGTCACTAGCGGTAACCACCGGGGAGCTGTTTTTT. Residues: CSARSLAVTTGELFF.

The V call is TRBV19, the J call TRBJ1-1, with TRBD1 as a possible D gene (5 bases). Looked up from germline, CDR1 is LNHDA and CDR2 is SQIVND (reference sequence). V was pared by 7 bases and J by 5 bases, with 17 bases between. The CDR3 spans 14 residues. CDR3 in DNA: TGTGCCAGTAAATCGGGGGATAGGCGGACTGAAGCTTTCTTT. Translated: CASKSGDRRTEAFF.

This chain connects TRBV7-9 to TRBJ2-3, with TRBD1 identical over 11 bases. V lost 5 bases, J lost 4 bases, and 2 bases stayed unmatched. In germline, CDR1 is SEHNR, CDR2 FQNEAQ (reference sequence). The CDR3 sequence is 14 residues long. CDR3 amino acids: CASSQGQGADTQYF. CDR3 DNA sequence: TGTGCCAGCAGCCAGGGACAGGGGGCAGATACGCAGTATTTT.

The chain joins TRBV6-5 to TRBJ2-1; D remains unclear. This CDR3 contains 18 residues. Trimming stripped 0 bases from V and 0 bases from J, with 15 bases between. Germline CDR1 and CDR2: MNHEY and SVGAGI. CDR3 sequence reads: CASSYSGPETSSYNEQFF. The CDR3 nucleotides are TGTGCCAGCAGTTACTCCGGCCCAGAAACAAGCTCCTACAATGAGCAGTTCTTC.

This clonotype was detected a few times. The V and J genes are TRBV19 and TRBJ2-7; TRBD1 or TRBD2 may be the D gene (5 bases each). V was clipped by 2 bases and J by 6 bases, with 11 bases between them. The length of the CDR3 is 13 residues. From germline, CDR1 is LNHDA and CDR2 SQIVND (reference sequence). This CDR3 is CASSIRRQGEQYF. CDR3 nucleotides: TGTGCCAGTAGTATAAGGAGGCAGGGCGAGCAGTACTTC.

As regards this clonotype: Given a much more abundant clone one base away, this may be a read error. The chain links TRBV7-9 to TRBJ2-1, with 8 bases matching TRBD2. The germline V gene has CDR1 SEHNR and CDR2 FQNEAQ (reference sequence). The CDR3 contains 16 residues. V trimming: 5 bases; J trimming: 5 bases; junction bases outside the gene matches: 11. CDR3 in DNA: TGTGCCAGCAGCGGATCAATAGCGGGGCGACACAATGAGCAGTTCTTC. Protein sequence: CASSGSIAGRHNEQFF.

V and J are TRBV7-8 and TRBJ1-5, with a tentative D call TRBD1 (5 bases). Germline loops: CDR1 SGHVS, CDR2 FQNEAQ. Deletions cut 6 bases from V and 7 bases from J, with 22 bases between. This CDR3 has 16 amino acids. CDR3 bases: TGTGCCAGCAGTTCCCCCGGGGGGGGACTGGGACAGCCCCAGCATTTT. Its protein product is CASSSPGGGLGQPQHF.

The rearrangement uses TRBV5-4 and TRBJ2-3; 13 nucleotides line up with TRBD2. Trimming cost V 3 bases and J 4 bases; bases outside gene matches: 5. Looked up from germline, CDR1 is SGHNT and CDR2 is YYREEE (reference sequence). The CDR3 has 16 amino acids. The CDR3 DNA reads as TGTGCCAGCAGCTCTCCGGGACTAGCGGGATCAGATACGCAGTATTTT. Its protein is CASSSPGLAGSDTQYF.

This clonotype was counted between two and nine times. The gene calls are TRBV27 and TRBJ2-3; 12 bases fit TRBD2. The length of the CDR3 is 16 residues. Losses at the gene ends were 6 bases for V and 6 bases for J; bases not matched to a gene: 10. Germline V gene lookup returns CDR1 MNHEY and CDR2 SMNVEV (reference sequence). The CDR3 loop is CASSRTSGEFLDTQYF. The DNA for the CDR3 is TGTGCCAGCAGCCGGACTAGCGGGGAGTTTCTCGATACGCAGTATTTT.

This clonotype showed up just a few times. The CDR3 spells CSVERAGEQYF. Here the CDR3 DNA reads TGCAGCGTTGAACGGGCAGGCGAGCAGTACTTC. The chain couples TRBV29-1 to TRBJ2-7; D not certain. The CDR3 sequence is 11 residues long. From germline, CDR1 is SQVTM and CDR2 ANQGSEA. Deletions cut 2 bases from V and 6 bases from J, with 8 bases between.

This chain uses TRBV6-1 with TRBJ2-7; 7 bases are a match to TRBD1. Germline CDR1 and CDR2: MNHNS and SASEGT. The CDR3 is 15 residues long. Unmatched junction bases numbered 13, after V lost 8 bases and J lost 3 bases. CDR3 DNA sequence: TGTGCCAGCTCGGGACAGCGGTATAGTAGCTACGAGCAGTACTTC. This gives the protein CASSGQRYSSYEQYF.